The 19 T cell receptor beta chains reported below all come from one sample, sequenced in a study of blood T cell repertoires in COVID-19. Assay: immunoSEQ multiplex PCR; the TCRdb copy retains only in-frame clones and omits some. Here the sample spans approximately 530,000 clones, around 90% being singletons. Specimen: peripheral blood. The receptor set was obtained from a woman aged 45-65 years with COVID-19, enrolled during active disease.

The chain has TRBV11-2 and TRBJ1-4, with D unresolved. Germline V CDR1 and CDR2: SGHAT, FQNNGV. The CDR3 is 14 residues long. V gave up 4 bases and J gave up 0 bases, with 6 bases separating them. The CDR3 region has the DNA TGTGCCAGCAGCTGGGGAGCAACTAATGAAAAACTGTTTTTT. Amino acid sequence: CASSWGATNEKLFF.

This rearrangement joins TRBV11-2 to TRBJ2-1; D possibly corresponds to TRBD2 (6 bases). The germline V gene encodes CDR1 SGHAT and CDR2 FQNNGV. The CDR3 is 15 residues long. The ends were cut back, 4 bases at V and 3 bases at J, with 13 bases in the middle. The CDR3 nucleotides read TGTGCCAGCAGCTACCTAGTGGGGGGCTACAATGAGCAGTTCTTC. As protein: CASSYLVGGYNEQFF. The variable domain in full, with the rest retrieved from reference TRBV11-2 and TRBJ2-1, is EAGVAQSPRYKIIEKRQSVAFWCNPISGHATLYWYQQILGQGPKLLIQFQNNGVVDDSQLPKDRFSAERLKGVDSTLKIQPAKLEDSAVYLCASSYLVGGYNEQFFGPGTRLTVL.

This chain links TRBV5-8 with TRBJ1-1, with TRBD1 as a possible D gene (5 bases). Germline lookup yields CDR1 SGHTS and CDR2 YDEGEE. There are 13 residues in the CDR3. V lost 6 bases and J lost 5, with 14 bases in between. DNA for the CDR3: TGTGCCAGCACCACCCGCCAGGGAACTGAAGCTTTCTTT. Its translation is CASTTRQGTEAFF.

In this sample, this clone turned up once. The chain combines TRBV6-2 or TRBV6-3 with TRBJ1-2; no definite D call. Trimming cost V 2 bases and J 8 bases, with 6 bases left between them. Germline assignment: CDR1 MNHEY and CDR2 SVGEGT. The CDR3 totals 11 residues. The CDR3 DNA reads as TGTGCCAGCAGTTACGGAGGAGGCTACACCTTC. Translating gives CASSYGGGYTF.

The gene calls are TRBV13 and TRBJ1-2; TRBD1 aligns across 7 bases. The trim removed 5 bases at V and 6 bases at J, leaving 3 bases unmatched. Looked up from germline, CDR1 is PRHDT and CDR2 is FYEKMQ (reference sequence). This CDR3 is 12 amino acids long. As DNA, the CDR3 is TGTGCCAGCAGCCGTACAGGGGATGGCTACACCTTC. Translation: CASSRTGDGYTF.

The chain carries TRBV7-9 and TRBJ1-4; unclear D gene. Germline V gene data show CDR1 as SEHNR and CDR2 as FQNEAQ (reference sequence). Deletions cut 4 bases from V and 14 bases from J, with 11 bases between. The CDR3 consists of 11 residues. The CDR3 region has the DNA TGTGCCAGCAGCTCTAGCGACCAGCTGTTTTTT. Translation: CASSSSDQLFF.

The chain uses TRBV6-5 and TRBJ1-5, with TRBD1 matching over 7 bases. In germline, CDR1 is MNHEY, CDR2 SVGAGI. V shed 5 bases, J shed 9 bases, and the junction held 10 bases outside the gene matches. The CDR3 length is 14 residues. DNA of the CDR3: TGTGCCAGCAGTCCGGGGACAGCGCAATGGCCCCAGCATTTT. The encoded protein is CASSPGTAQWPQHF.

J is TRBJ1-4 and V is TRBV18; no clear D. Trimming pared 4 bases from V and 0 bases from J, leaving 6 bases between. This CDR3 has 14 residues. Germline V lookup: CDR1 KGHSH, CDR2 LQKENI. In DNA form, the CDR3 reads TGTGCCAGCTCACGGGCCTCAACTAATGAAAAACTGTTTTTT. It is translated as CASSRASTNEKLFF.

V is TRBV6-5 and J is TRBJ1-6; TRBD1 is a possible D gene (6 bases). Per the germline V gene, CDR1 is MNHEY and CDR2 is SVGAGI. The ends were cut back, 4 bases at V and 4 bases at J, with 8 bases in the middle. The CDR3 length is 14 residues. The CDR3 protein is CASSLTGYNSPLHF. CDR3 bases: TGTGCCAGCAGTTTAACAGGGTATAATTCACCCCTCCACTTT.

This sequence joins TRBV2 and TRBJ2-7, with 9 bases aligning to TRBD2. The V gene's germline CDR1 is SNHLY and CDR2 FYNNEI. The CDR3 consists of 17 residues. With 3 bases clipped from V and 2 bases from J, the junction kept 11 bases outside the gene matches. The CDR3 spells CASSEFPTTSGTYEQYF. In nucleotides, the CDR3 is TGTGCCAGCAGTGAGTTTCCGACGACTAGCGGAACCTACGAGCAGTACTTC. The variable domain in full, with the rest retrieved from reference TRBV2 and TRBJ2-7, is EPEVTQTPSHQVTQMGQEVILRCVPISNHLYFYWYRQILGQKVEFLVSFYNNEISEKSEIFDDQFSVERPDGSNFTLKIRSTKLEDSAMYFCASSEFPTTSGTYEQYFGPGTRLTVT.

This clone was seen only once. V and J are TRBV15 and TRBJ1-5, with TRBD1 matching 7 bases. Germline CDR1 is LNHNV and CDR2 is YYDKDF (reference sequence). The CDR3 has 15 residues. With 0 bases clipped from V and 7 bases from J, the junction kept 6 bases outside the gene matches. CDR3 protein: CATSRDLGQEQPQHF. DNA for the CDR3: TGTGCCACCAGCAGAGACTTAGGACAGGAACAGCCCCAGCATTTT. The full variable domain, with the rest looked up from reference TRBV15 and TRBJ1-5, is DAMVIQNPRYQVTQFGKPVTLSCSQTLNHNVMYWYQQKSSQAPKLLFHYYDKDFNNEADTPDNFQSRRPNTSFCFLDIRSPGLGDTAMYLCATSRDLGQEQPQHFGDGTRLSIL.

With respect to this clone: The identical CDR3 is also encoded by other nucleotide sequences in the sample. This sequence joins TRBV28 and TRBJ1-1; 7 bases line up with TRBD1. J lost 5 bases, V lost 4 bases, and 1 base had no gene match. CDR3 length equals 12 residues. The germline V gene encodes CDR1 MDHEN and CDR2 SYDVKM. CDR3 bases: TGTGCCAGCAGTTCAGGGGGAACTGAAGCTTTCTTT. Residues: CASSSGGTEAFF.

V gene TRBV5-1 combines with J gene TRBJ2-1; tentatively, D is TRBD1 (6 bases). Germline V gene sequence: CDR1 SGHRS, CDR2 YFSETQ. Trimming left V 2 bases short and J 5 bases short, with 14 bases between. This CDR3 contains 15 residues. Here the CDR3 reads CASSLTAGDHNEQFF. As DNA, the CDR3 is TGCGCCAGCAGCTTAACCGCAGGGGACCACAATGAGCAGTTCTTC.

The gene calls are TRBV2 and TRBJ2-3, with TRBD1 matching over 7 bases. The germline V gene encodes CDR1 SNHLY and CDR2 FYNNEI. Losses at the gene ends were 4 bases for V and 4 bases for J; bases not matched to a gene: 5. The CDR3 sequence is 14 residues long. The CDR3 DNA follows: TGTGCCAGCAGTGGACAGGGTGGCCCAGATACGCAGTATTTT. Translation: CASSGQGGPDTQYF.

The CDR3 coding sequence is TGTGCCAGCAGCCCAACCGGGTTAGTCTCTAACCAAGAGACCCAGTACTTC. This gives the protein CASSPTGLVSNQETQYF. The V and J genes are TRBV4-2 and TRBJ2-5, with no clear D. Germline loops: CDR1 LGHNA, CDR2 YNFKEQ. Trimming took off 4 bases at V and 0 bases at J, with 18 bases between the two ends. There are 17 residues in the CDR3.

The chain recombines TRBV11-2 with TRBJ2-3, with 8 bases aligning to TRBD1. The CDR3 sequence is 17 residues long. CDR1 is SGHAT, CDR2 FQNNGV, per germline. The V segment lost 5 bases and the J segment 5 bases; nucleotides outside the gene matches: 15. CDR3 coding DNA: TGTGCCAGCAGCCTTGAGTGGGGCAGGGGGCGTCGAGATACGCAGTATTTT. Its translation: CASSLEWGRGRRDTQYF.

The chain carries TRBV19 and TRBJ2-7, with TRBD2 as a possible D gene (5 bases). Trimming left V 5 bases short and J 1 base short, with 15 bases between. Germline CDR1 is LNHDA and CDR2 is SQIVND (reference sequence). The CDR3 runs 15 residues. The CDR3 DNA reads as TGTGCCAGTAGTCCCCAAGGACCGGGGTCCTACGAGCAGTACTTC. It codes for CASSPQGPGSYEQYF.

The chain carries TRBV10-3 and TRBJ2-7; 7 bases are shared with TRBD2. Trimming cost V 8 bases and J 2 bases; bases outside gene matches: 6. CDR3 length: 13 amino acids. The germline V gene encodes CDR1 ENHRY and CDR2 SYGVKD. The CDR3 DNA is TGTGCCATCGGGAGCGGGGCGGCCTACGAGCAGTACTTC. Its translation: CAIGSGAAYEQYF.

The V call is TRBV19, the J call TRBJ1-5, with TRBD1 matching 7 bases. The CDR3 covers 15 residues. V lost 3 bases, J lost 4 bases, and 6 bases stayed unmatched. CDR1 and CDR2 from the germline V gene are LNHDA and SQIVND (reference sequence). For the CDR3, the DNA is TGTGCCAGTAGTATTGCGGGACAGCAAAATCAGCCCCAGCATTTT. Translation: CASSIAGQQNQPQHF.